This TCR beta chain was found in a study of cytomegalovirus exposure and HLA in healthy donors. Overall study findings and caveats: Reports indicate that TCR beta sequences accurately predicted the HLA-A and HLA-B alleles of most subjects. The authors judged a highly shared variant cluster likely a sequencing artifact.

Healthy individuals who donated bone marrow served as the donors. Points on this clone: The antigen remains undetermined.

The CDR3 covers 17 residues. The germline CDR1 and CDR2 sequences are SGDLS and YYNGEE. Germline trimming cut 4 bases from V and 4 bases from J; bases unmatched to any gene: 16. 13 Jbeta primers and 60 Vbeta primers were used for the PCR. Generated by immunoSEQ multiplex PCR, the TCRdb table keeps only in-frame clones and is missing some. Among approximately 150,000 clones listed, roughly 80% were seen once. V and J are TRBV9 and TRBJ1-2; TRBD1 agrees at 7 bases. This receptor was taken from a man between 18 and 29 years old in good health and CMV-seropositive. The material sequenced was PBMCs. The CDR3 sequence: CASSPGQGVGMGYGYTF. CDR3 coding DNA: TGTGCCAGCAGCCCCGGGCAGGGGGTAGGGATGGGCTATGGCTACACCTTC. Together with reference TRBV9 and TRBJ1-2, the CDR3 gives the full variable domain: DSGVTQTPKHLITATGQRVTLRCSPRSGDLSVYWYQQSLDQGLQFLIQYYNGEERAKGNILERFSAQQFPDLHSELNLSSLELGDSALYFCASSPGQGVGMGYGYTFGSGTRLTVV.